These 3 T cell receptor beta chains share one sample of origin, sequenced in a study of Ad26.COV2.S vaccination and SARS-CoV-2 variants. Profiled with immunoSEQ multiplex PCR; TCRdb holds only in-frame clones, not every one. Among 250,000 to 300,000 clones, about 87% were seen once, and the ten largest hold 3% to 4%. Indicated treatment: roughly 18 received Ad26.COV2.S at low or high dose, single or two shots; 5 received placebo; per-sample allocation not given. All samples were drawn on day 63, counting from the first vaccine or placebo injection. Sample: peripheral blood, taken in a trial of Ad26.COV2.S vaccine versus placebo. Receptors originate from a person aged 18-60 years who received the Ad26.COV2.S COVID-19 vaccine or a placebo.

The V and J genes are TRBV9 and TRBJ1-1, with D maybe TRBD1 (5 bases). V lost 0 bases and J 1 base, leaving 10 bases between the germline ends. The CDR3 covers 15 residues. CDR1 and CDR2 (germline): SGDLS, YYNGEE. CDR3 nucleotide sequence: TGTGCCAGCAGCGTAGCTGGAGGGACGAACACTGAAGCTTTCTTT. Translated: CASSVAGGTNTEAFF.

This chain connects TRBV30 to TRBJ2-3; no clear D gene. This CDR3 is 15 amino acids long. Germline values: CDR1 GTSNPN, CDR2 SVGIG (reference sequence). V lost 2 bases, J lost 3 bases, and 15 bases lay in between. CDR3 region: CAWSRSVRATDTQYF. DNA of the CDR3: TGTGCCTGGAGTCGCTCGGTTCGGGCAACAGATACGCAGTATTTT.

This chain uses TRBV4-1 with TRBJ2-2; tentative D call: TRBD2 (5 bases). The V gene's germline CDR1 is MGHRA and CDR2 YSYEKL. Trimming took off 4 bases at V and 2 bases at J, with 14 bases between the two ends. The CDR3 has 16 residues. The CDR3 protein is CASSLQGSGNTGELFF. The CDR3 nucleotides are TGCGCCAGCAGCCTCCAAGGAAGCGGTAACACCGGGGAGCTGTTTTTT.